A single sample is the source of the 23 T cell receptor beta chains below, sequenced in a study of T-cell memory formation after mild COVID-19. TCRdb processed the 5' RACE reads anew with MiXCR; each CDR3 protein has one entry. The sample lists about 150,000 distinct CDR3 sequences, 20% to 25% occurring once. Material: PBMCs or a T cell subset sorted from them (not recorded which). All receptors come from an adult woman who had mild COVID-19 (a few samples of this study predate the infection). Cell type and time point are not known.

The chain combines TRBV5-1 with TRBJ1-2, with D tentatively TRBD1 (5 bases). The germline gives CDR1 SGHRS, CDR2 YFSETQ. This CDR3 comprises 13 residues. V dropped 6 bases and J dropped 4 bases, with 13 bases sitting between them. The CDR3: CASTSQGGYGYTF. DNA of the CDR3: TGCGCCAGCACCTCGCAGGGAGGCTATGGCTACACCTTC.

Only a few counts were recorded for this clonotype. The chain links TRBV5-1 to TRBJ1-1, with D perhaps TRBD1 (5 bases). Germline lookup yields CDR1 SGHRS and CDR2 YFSETQ. Trimming shortened V by 4 bases and J by 5 bases, and 12 bases separated the two germline ends. CDR3 length: 13 amino acids. CDR3 sequence (DNA): TGCGCCAGCAGCAATACTCGGGGGACTGAAGCTTTCTTT. This sequence encodes CASSNTRGTEAFF. Full variable domain (missing parts from reference TRBV5-1 and TRBJ1-1): KAGVTQTPRYLIKTRGQQVTLSCSPISGHRSVSWYQQTPGQGLQFLFEYFSETQRNKGNFPGRFSGRQFSNSRSEMNVSTLELGDSALYLCASSNTRGTEAFFGQGTRLTVV.

This clonotype was observed a few times. The chain combines TRBV27 with TRBJ2-1; D remains ambiguous. V dropped 5 bases and J dropped 8 bases, with 16 bases sitting between them. Per the germline V gene, CDR1 is MNHEY and CDR2 is SMNVEV (reference sequence). The CDR3 has 14 amino acids. The CDR3 region has the DNA TGTGCCAGCAGTACACTTGTTTATAGAGATGAGCAGTTCTTC. It encodes CASSTLVYRDEQFF.

This clonotype turned up a few times. The chain uses TRBV13 and TRBJ1-1, with D possibly matching TRBD1 (5 bases). Germline CDR1 is PRHDT and CDR2 is FYEKMQ (reference sequence). The V end lost 5 bases, the J end lost 3 bases, and 13 bases lay between the germline ends. The CDR3 consists of 14 residues. In DNA, the CDR3 is TGTGCCAGCAGCACTGGGACGCATCACACTGAAGCTTTCTTT. Its translation: CASSTGTHHTEAFF.

J is TRBJ1-1 and V is TRBV12-3 or TRBV12-4; D not resolved. The CDR3 spans 15 residues. V lost 8 bases to trimming and J lost 4 bases, with 20 bases between them. CDR3 region: CASGVSQIGITEAFF. The CDR3, as DNA: TGTGCCAGCGGAGTTTCCCAGATAGGAATCACTGAAGCTTTCTTT.

This clonotype was detected once. The chain links TRBV9 to TRBJ1-2, with D tentatively TRBD1 (6 bases). In germline, CDR1 is SGDLS, CDR2 YYNGEE. CDR3 length equals 13 residues. V lost 8 bases, J lost 2 bases, and 13 bases lay in between. Here the CDR3 reads CARTIGGNYGYTF. DNA for the CDR3: TGTGCCAGGACGATAGGGGGGAACTATGGCTACACCTTC.

The chain joins TRBV7-9 to TRBJ2-7, with 7 nucleotides matching TRBD2. Germline assignment: CDR1 SEHNR and CDR2 FQNEAQ (reference sequence). The junction had 11 bases not matched to a gene; V was cut back by 5 bases and J by 7 bases. The CDR3 sequence is 14 residues long. The CDR3: CASSPGLSLREQYF. In DNA form, the CDR3 reads TGTGCCAGCAGCCCGGGACTATCCCTACGAGAGCAGTACTTC. Using reference TRBV7-9 and TRBJ2-7 for the parts outside the CDR3, the full variable domain is DTGVSQNPRHKITKRGQNVTFRCDPISEHNRLYWYRQTLGQGPEFLTYFQNEAQLEKSRLLSDRFSAERPKGSFSTLEIQRTEQGDSAMYLCASSPGLSLREQYFGPGTRLTVT.

This clonotype was observed a few times. This chain joins TRBV6-5 and TRBJ2-5; TRBD1 is a possible D gene (6 bases). CDR1 is MNHEY and CDR2 is SVGAGI in the germline V gene. Trimming took 2 bases from V and 4 from J, leaving 11 bases between them. The CDR3 loop spans 14 amino acids. CDR3 residues: CASSYASGVETQYF. CDR3 DNA sequence: TGTGCCAGCAGTTACGCGTCAGGGGTAGAGACCCAGTACTTC.

This clonotype was seen a few times. CDR3 in amino acids: CASSPDLRADTQYF. CDR3 coding DNA: TGTGCCAGCAGCCCGGACCTAAGGGCAGATACGCAGTATTTT. The V call is TRBV7-9, the J call TRBJ2-3; D gene ambiguous. Germline-derived CDR1 and CDR2 are SEHNR and FQNEAQ (reference sequence). V dropped 5 bases and J dropped 4 bases, with 13 bases sitting between them. This CDR3 contains 14 residues.

Only one count was recorded for this clonotype. The chain couples TRBV21-1 to TRBJ1-1; the table's D call, TRBD1, has no DNA check behind it. TRBV21-1 is assigned pseudogene status. The CDR3 length is 15 residues. The CDR3 is CASSQPGTDNTEAFF. Here the CDR3 DNA reads TGTGCCAGCAGCCAACCCGGGACAGATAACACTGAAGCTTTCTTT.

This clonotype showed up just a few times. The V call is TRBV27, the J call TRBJ2-7, with D possibly matching TRBD1 (5 bases). Trimming cost V 2 bases and J 2 bases, with 10 bases left between them. The CDR3 runs 14 residues. From germline, CDR1 is MNHEY and CDR2 SMNVEV (reference sequence). The DNA of the CDR3 is TGTGCCAGCAGTTTAAAGGGGTTTGCCTACGAGCAGTACTTC. Translating it yields CASSLKGFAYEQYF.

The chain has TRBV7-3 and TRBJ1-1; possible D gene TRBD1, 5 bases. V was shortened by 4 bases and J by 5 bases, with 14 bases between the two germline ends. The germline gives CDR1 SGHTA, CDR2 FQGTGA. The CDR3 runs to 14 residues. The CDR3 coding sequence is TGTGCCAGCAGCTCATTTCAGGGAGCGACTGAAGCTTTCTTT. Translating gives CASSSFQGATEAFF.

In this sample, this clonotype turned up a few times. The V call is TRBV12-3 or TRBV12-4, the J call TRBJ2-1; D might be TRBD2 (6 bases). Trimming took off 4 bases at V and 2 bases at J, with 12 bases between the two ends. The CDR3 extends over 15 amino acids. CDR3 in amino acids: CASSSPGAAYNEQFF. CDR3 nucleotide sequence: TGTGCCAGCAGTTCCCCGGGAGCAGCCTACAATGAGCAGTTCTTC.

This chain connects TRBV19 to TRBJ2-7; possibly TRBD1 or TRBD2 for D (5 bases each). CDR1 LNHDA and CDR2 SQIVND come from the germline V gene (reference sequence). The CDR3 consists of 15 residues. V lost 3 bases and J lost 0, with 12 bases in between. CDR3 sequence reads: CASSIRGDGSYEQYF. DNA of the CDR3: TGTGCCAGTAGTATCCGAGGGGACGGCTCCTACGAGCAGTACTTC.

The chain uses TRBV7-3 and TRBJ2-1; TRBD2 matches at 9 bases. The CDR3 is 15 residues long. Per the germline V gene, CDR1 is SGHTA and CDR2 is FQGTGA. The trim removed 5 bases at V and 7 bases at J, leaving 9 bases unmatched. The CDR3 bases are TGTGCCAGCAGCCTCATAGCGGGAGCGGGGAATGAGCAGTTCTTC. Translating gives CASSLIAGAGNEQFF.

This clonotype was picked up a small number of times. V is TRBV20-1 and J is TRBJ2-1; 10 bases are a match to TRBD2. Germline loops: CDR1 DFQATT, CDR2 SNEGSKA (reference sequence). This CDR3 region has 15 residues. V dropped 3 bases and J dropped 7; count of bases not matched to a gene: 9. CDR3 protein: CSARDLAGVGNEQFF. Written as DNA, the CDR3 is TGCAGTGCTAGGGATCTAGCGGGAGTCGGGAATGAGCAGTTCTTC.

This sequence joins TRBV29-1 and TRBJ2-7; D perhaps matches TRBD2 (6 bases). CDR3 length: 13 amino acids. V was shortened by 5 bases and J by 6 bases, with 17 bases between the two germline ends. Germline assignment: CDR1 SQVTM and CDR2 ANQGSEA. CDR3 nucleotides: TGCAGCGTTTTAGGGTCTTCCGGGGGCGAGCAGTACTTC. Translation: CSVLGSSGGEQYF.

The gene calls are TRBV24-1 and TRBJ1-2, with 7 bases aligning to TRBD1. The V segment lost 7 bases and the J segment 8 bases; nucleotides outside the gene matches: 15. The CDR3 consists of 15 residues. Per the germline V gene, CDR1 is KGHDR and CDR2 is SFDVKD. The CDR3 DNA is TGTGCCACCAGCGAGACAGGGAAGAGGAGTGACGGCTACACCTTC. Translation: CATSETGKRSDGYTF.

This clonotype occurred a few times. Its ends do not fully match the called genes, so a read error is possible. The CDR3, as DNA: TGTGCTAGCAGAGCAGGGACAGGGCACACCTACGAGCAGTACTTC. This sequence encodes CASRAGTGHTYEQYF. The chain carries TRBV7-7 and TRBJ2-7, with 9 bases that match TRBD1. Germline loops: CDR1 SSHAT, CDR2 FNYEAQ (reference sequence). The CDR3 spans 15 residues.

The CDR3 loop is CASSAGGSVITEAFF. In DNA form, the CDR3 reads TGTGCCAGCAGCGCCGGAGGGTCCGTGATCACTGAAGCTTTCTTT. The gene calls are TRBV9 and TRBJ1-1; D call uncertain. V lost 3 bases, J lost 4 bases, and 16 bases lay in between. The CDR3 contains 15 residues. Germline V gene sequence: CDR1 SGDLS, CDR2 YYNGEE.

This clonotype was seen a few times. V and J are TRBV4-3 and TRBJ1-3; 7 bases map to TRBD1. The length of the CDR3 is 15 residues. Trimming cost V 0 bases and J 8 bases; bases outside gene matches: 7. The germline V gene has CDR1 LGHNA and CDR2 YSLEER. In DNA, the CDR3 is TGCGCCAGCAGCCAAGAAGACAGGGTGAAGGACACCATATATTTT. This sequence encodes CASSQEDRVKDTIYF.

The V call is TRBV15, the J call TRBJ1-1; D unresolved. V was trimmed by 5 bases and J by 7 bases, leaving 14 bases between them. Germline CDR1 is LNHNV and CDR2 is YYDKDF (reference sequence). The CDR3 totals 13 residues. CDR3 loop: CATSPRTPNEAFF. The CDR3 bases are TGTGCCACCAGCCCGCGGACGCCGAATGAAGCTTTCTTT.

This clonotype appeared a few times. The chain is built from TRBV4-1 and TRBJ2-7, with 10 nucleotides matching TRBD1. The germline gives CDR1 MGHRA, CDR2 YSYEKL. V gave up 4 bases and J gave up 2 bases; unmatched junction bases: 8. The CDR3 totals 16 residues. This CDR3 is CASSPAGGQGTYEQYF. In DNA, the CDR3 is TGCGCCAGCAGCCCGGCCGGGGGACAGGGGACCTACGAGCAGTACTTC.